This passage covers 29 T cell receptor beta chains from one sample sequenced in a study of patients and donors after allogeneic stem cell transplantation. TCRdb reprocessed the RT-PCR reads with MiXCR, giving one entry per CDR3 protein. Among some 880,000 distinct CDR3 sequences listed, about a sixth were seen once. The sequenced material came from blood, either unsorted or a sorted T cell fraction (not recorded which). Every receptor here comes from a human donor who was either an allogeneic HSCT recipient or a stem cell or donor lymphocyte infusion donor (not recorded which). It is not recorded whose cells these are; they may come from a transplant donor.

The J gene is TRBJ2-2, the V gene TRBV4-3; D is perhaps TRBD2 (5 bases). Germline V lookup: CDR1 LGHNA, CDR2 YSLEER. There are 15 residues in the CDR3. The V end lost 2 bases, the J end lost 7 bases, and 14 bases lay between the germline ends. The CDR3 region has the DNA TGCGCCAGCAGCCAACTAGACGGGGTAAACGGGGAGCTGTTTTTT. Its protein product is CASSQLDGVNGELFF.

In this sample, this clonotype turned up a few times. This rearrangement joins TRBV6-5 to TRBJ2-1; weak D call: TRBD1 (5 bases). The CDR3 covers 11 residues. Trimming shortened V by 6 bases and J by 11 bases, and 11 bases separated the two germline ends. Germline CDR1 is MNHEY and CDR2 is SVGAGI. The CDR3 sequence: CASRQGYQQFF. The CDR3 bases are TGTGCCAGCAGGCAGGGCTACCAGCAGTTCTTC.

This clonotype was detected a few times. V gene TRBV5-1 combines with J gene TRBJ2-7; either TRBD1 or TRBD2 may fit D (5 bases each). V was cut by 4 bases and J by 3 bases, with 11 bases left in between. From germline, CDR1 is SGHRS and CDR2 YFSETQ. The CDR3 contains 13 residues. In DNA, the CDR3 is TGCGCCAGCAGCCGGGACCCGCTCTACGAGCAGTACTTC. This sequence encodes CASSRDPLYEQYF.

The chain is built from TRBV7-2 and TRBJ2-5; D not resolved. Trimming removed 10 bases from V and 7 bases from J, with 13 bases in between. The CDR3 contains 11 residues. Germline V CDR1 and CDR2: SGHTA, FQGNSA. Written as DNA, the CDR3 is TGTGCCACCCTCGGCGCAGGGACCCAGTACTTC. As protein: CATLGAGTQYF.

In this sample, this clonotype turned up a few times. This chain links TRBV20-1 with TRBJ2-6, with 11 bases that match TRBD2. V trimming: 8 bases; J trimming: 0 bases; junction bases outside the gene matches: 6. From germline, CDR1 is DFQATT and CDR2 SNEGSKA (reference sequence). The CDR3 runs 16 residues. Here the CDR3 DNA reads TGCAGTTCGACTAGCGGGGCTGTCTCTGGGGCCAACGTCCTGACTTTC. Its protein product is CSSTSGAVSGANVLTF.

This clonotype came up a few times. CDR3 coding DNA: TGCGCCAGCAGCCAAGCAATGTTCCCGGGTAATAACATTCAGTACTTC. It encodes CASSQAMFPGNNIQYF. The chain couples TRBV4-3 to TRBJ2-4; D call uncertain. V lost 1 base and J lost 7, with 17 bases in between. CDR1 and CDR2 (germline): LGHNA, YSLEER. The CDR3 consists of 16 residues.

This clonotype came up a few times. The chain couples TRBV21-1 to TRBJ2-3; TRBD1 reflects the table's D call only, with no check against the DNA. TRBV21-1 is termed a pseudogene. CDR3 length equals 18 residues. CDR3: CASSTRLKGAILTDTQYF. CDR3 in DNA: TGTGCCAGCAGCACCCGACTAAAGGGGGCCATACTCACAGATACGCAGTATTTT.

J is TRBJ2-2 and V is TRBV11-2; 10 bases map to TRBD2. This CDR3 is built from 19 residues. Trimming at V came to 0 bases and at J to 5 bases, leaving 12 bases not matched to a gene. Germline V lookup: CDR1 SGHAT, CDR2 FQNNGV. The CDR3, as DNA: TGTGCCAGCAGCTTAGATCTGCGTCTAGCGGGAGTGTCGACCGGGGAGCTGTTTTTT. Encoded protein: CASSLDLRLAGVSTGELFF.

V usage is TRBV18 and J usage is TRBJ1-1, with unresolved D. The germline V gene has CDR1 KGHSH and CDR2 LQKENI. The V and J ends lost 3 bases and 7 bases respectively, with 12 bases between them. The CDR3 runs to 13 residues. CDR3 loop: CASSPRGSFEAFF. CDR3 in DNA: TGTGCCAGCTCACCTCGTGGGAGTTTTGAAGCTTTCTTT.

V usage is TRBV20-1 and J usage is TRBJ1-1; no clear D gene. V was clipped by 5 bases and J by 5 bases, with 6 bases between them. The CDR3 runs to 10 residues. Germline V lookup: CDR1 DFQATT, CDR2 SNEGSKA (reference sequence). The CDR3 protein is CSAAHTEAFF. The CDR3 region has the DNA TGCAGTGCTGCTCATACTGAAGCTTTCTTT.

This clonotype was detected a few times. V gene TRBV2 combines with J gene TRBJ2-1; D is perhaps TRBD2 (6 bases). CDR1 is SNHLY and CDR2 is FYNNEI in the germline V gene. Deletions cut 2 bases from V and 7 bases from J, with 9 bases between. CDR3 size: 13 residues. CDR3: CASSEFGGNEQFF. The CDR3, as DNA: TGTGCCAGCAGTGAATTCGGGGGTAATGAGCAGTTCTTC.

This CDR3 reads CASSITGGVTEAFF. CDR3 DNA: TGTGCCAGCAGTATAACAGGTGGAGTCACTGAAGCTTTCTTT. The V and J genes are TRBV12-3 or TRBV12-4 and TRBJ1-1; tentative D call: TRBD1 (5 bases). Deletions cut 5 bases from V and 4 bases from J, with 14 bases between. The CDR3 is 14 residues long.

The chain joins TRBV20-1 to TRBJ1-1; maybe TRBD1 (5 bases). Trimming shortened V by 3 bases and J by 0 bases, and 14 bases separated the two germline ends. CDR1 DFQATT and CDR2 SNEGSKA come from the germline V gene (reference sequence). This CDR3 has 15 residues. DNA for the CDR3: TGCAGTGCTAGGGAAACGACAGTTCTGAACACTGAAGCTTTCTTT. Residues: CSARETTVLNTEAFF.

The CDR3 here is CASSVAAFSADTQYF. The CDR3 DNA sequence: TGTGCCAGCAGCGTAGCGGCTTTCAGTGCAGATACGCAGTATTTT. The J gene is TRBJ2-3, the V gene TRBV9; D unclear. CDR1 and CDR2 (germline): SGDLS, YYNGEE. CDR3 length: 15 amino acids. V dropped 0 bases and J dropped 4 bases, with 12 bases sitting between them.

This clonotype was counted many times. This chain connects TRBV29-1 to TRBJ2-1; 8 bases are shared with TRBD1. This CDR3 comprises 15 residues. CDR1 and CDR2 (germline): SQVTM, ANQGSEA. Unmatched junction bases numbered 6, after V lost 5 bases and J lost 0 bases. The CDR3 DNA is TGCAGCGTTCAGGGGGGACAGGCCTCCTACAATGAGCAGTTCTTC. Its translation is CSVQGGQASYNEQFF.

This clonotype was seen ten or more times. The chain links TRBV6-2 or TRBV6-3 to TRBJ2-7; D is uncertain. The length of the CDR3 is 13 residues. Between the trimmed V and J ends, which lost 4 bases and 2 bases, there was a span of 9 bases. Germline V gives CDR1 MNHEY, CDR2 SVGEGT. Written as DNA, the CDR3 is TGTGCCAGCAGTTTAGGACGGCCCTACGAGCAGTACTTC. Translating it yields CASSLGRPYEQYF.

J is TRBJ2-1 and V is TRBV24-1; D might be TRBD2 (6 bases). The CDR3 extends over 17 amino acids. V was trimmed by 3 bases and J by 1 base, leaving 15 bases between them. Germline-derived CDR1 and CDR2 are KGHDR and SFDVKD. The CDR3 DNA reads TGTGCCACCAGTGATATTTGGAGGGGATCTTCCTACAATGAGCAGTTCTTC. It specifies CATSDIWRGSSYNEQFF.

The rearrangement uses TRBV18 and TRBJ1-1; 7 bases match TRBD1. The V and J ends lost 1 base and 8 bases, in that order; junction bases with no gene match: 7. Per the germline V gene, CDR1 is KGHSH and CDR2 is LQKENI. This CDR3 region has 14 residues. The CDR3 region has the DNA TGTGCCAGCTCACCACTTAGGGAACAGGGGGAAGCTTTCTTT. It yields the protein CASSPLREQGEAFF.

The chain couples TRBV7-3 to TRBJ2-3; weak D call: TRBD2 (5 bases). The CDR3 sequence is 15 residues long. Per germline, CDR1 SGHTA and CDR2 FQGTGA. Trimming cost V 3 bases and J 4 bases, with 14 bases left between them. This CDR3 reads CASSLGRVGADTQYF. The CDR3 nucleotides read TGTGCCAGCAGCTTGGGCAGAGTGGGAGCAGATACGCAGTATTTT. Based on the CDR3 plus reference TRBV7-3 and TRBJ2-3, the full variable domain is GAGVSQTPSNKVTEKGKYVELRCDPISGHTALYWYRQSLGQGPEFLIYFQGTGAADDSGLPNDRFFAVRPEGSVSTLKIQRTERGDSAVYLCASSLGRVGADTQYFGPGTRLTVL.

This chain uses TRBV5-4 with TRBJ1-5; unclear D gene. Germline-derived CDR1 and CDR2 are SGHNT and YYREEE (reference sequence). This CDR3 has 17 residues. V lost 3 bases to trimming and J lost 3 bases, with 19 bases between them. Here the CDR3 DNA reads TGTGCCAGCAGCTCTTGGGTTGAGAGGGCGCTCAATCAGCCCCAGCATTTT. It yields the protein CASSSWVERALNQPQHF.

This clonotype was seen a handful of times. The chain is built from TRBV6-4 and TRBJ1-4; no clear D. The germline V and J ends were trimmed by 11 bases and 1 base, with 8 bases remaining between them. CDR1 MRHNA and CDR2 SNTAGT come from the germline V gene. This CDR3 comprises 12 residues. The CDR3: CAPGRTNEKLFF. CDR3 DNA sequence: TGTGCCCCCGGGAGAACTAATGAAAAACTGTTTTTT.

This chain's CDR3 is CASSGGHPNTEAFF. The CDR3 region has the DNA TGCGCCAGCAGCGGGGGACACCCGAACACTGAAGCTTTCTTT. V usage is TRBV5-1 and J usage is TRBJ1-1, with D possibly TRBD1 on 6 matching bases. CDR3 length: 14 residues. Germline CDR1 SGHRS, CDR2 YFSETQ. Trimming pared 4 bases from V and 1 base from J, leaving 11 bases between. The full variable domain, in which reference TRBV5-1 and TRBJ1-1 provide the parts outside the CDR3, is KAGVTQTPRYLIKTRGQQVTLSCSPISGHRSVSWYQQTPGQGLQFLFEYFSETQRNKGNFPGRFSGRQFSNSRSEMNVSTLELGDSALYLCASSGGHPNTEAFFGQGTRLTVV.

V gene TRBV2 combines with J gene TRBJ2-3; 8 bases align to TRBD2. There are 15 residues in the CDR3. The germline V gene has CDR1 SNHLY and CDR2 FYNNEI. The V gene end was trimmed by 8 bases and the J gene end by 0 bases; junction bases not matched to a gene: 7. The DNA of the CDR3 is TGTGCCAGCGCGGACGGACTAGCCAGCACAGATACGCAGTATTTT. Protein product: CASADGLASTDTQYF.

CDR3 sequence (DNA): TGCAGCGTTGTTAGTGGGGAGACCCAGTACTTC. Translating it yields CSVVSGETQYF. V usage is TRBV29-1 and J usage is TRBJ2-5; no reliable D call. The CDR3 extends over 11 amino acids. V shed 4 bases and J shed 5 bases, with 8 bases lying between them. The V gene's germline CDR1 is SQVTM and CDR2 ANQGSEA.

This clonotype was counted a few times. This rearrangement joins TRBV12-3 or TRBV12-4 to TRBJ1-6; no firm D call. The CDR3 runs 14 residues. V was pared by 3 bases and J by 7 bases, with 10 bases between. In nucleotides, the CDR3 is TGTGCCAGCAGTTTTAGGTCGGAAAATTCACCCCTCCACTTT. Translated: CASSFRSENSPLHF.

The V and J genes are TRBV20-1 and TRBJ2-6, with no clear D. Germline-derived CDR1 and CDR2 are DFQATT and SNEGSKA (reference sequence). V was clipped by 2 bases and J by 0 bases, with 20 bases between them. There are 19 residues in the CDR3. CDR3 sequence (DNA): TGCAGTGCTAGACCTATTGGACCGTCCGCTTTCTCTGGGGCCAACGTCCTGACTTTC. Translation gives CSARPIGPSAFSGANVLTF.

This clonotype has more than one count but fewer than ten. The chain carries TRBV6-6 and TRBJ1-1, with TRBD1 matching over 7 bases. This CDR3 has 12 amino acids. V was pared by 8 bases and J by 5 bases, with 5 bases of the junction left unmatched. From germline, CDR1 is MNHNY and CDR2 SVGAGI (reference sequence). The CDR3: CASGLQGTEAFF. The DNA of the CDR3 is TGTGCCAGCGGACTACAGGGGACTGAAGCTTTCTTT.

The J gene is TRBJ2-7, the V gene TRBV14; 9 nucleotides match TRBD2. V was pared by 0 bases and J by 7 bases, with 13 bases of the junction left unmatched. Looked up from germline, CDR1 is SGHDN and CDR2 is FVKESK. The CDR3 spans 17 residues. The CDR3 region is CASSQDVWREGRWEQYF. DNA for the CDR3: TGTGCCAGCAGCCAAGATGTCTGGCGGGAGGGCCGGTGGGAGCAGTACTTC.

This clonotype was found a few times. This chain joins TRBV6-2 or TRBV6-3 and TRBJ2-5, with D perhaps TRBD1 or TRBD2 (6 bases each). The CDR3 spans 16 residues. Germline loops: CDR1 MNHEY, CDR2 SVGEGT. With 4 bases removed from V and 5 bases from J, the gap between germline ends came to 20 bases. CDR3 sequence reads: CASSSDRRGSGETQYF. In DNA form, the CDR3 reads TGTGCCAGCAGTTCCGACCGGAGGGGGAGTGGGGAGACCCAGTACTTC.